The clone carrying this TCR beta chain was picked up a small number of times. Its antigen is undetermined. CDR1 is GTSNPN and CDR2 is SVGIG in the germline V gene (reference sequence). V was shortened by 0 bases and J by 1 base, with 9 bases between the two germline ends. The CDR3 has 14 residues. The data were obtained in a study of beta chain features in type 1 diabetes. Notes on the study in general: Type 1 diabetes patients had moderately but significantly shorter TCRB CDR3s in all four CD4+ subsets.

CD4+ cells of the naive, central memory, regulatory and stem cell-like memory types were sorted via CD45RO/CCR7/CD25/CD127/CD95/CD27. cDNA synthesis used the whole RNA isolate, giving expressed TCRB sequences. Method: immunoSEQ multiplex PCR; TCRdb's copy keeps in-frame clones and lacks some. The data show hundreds of thousands of clones, about 12% seen once. The V call is TRBV30, the J call TRBJ2-5; possible D gene TRBD1, 6 bases. The sequenced sample consisted of naive CD4+ T cells from blood. The receptor's source is a woman under 30 with type 1 diabetes. DNA of the CDR3: TGTGCCTGGAGTGTAGGGGGATTCCAAGAGACCCAGTACTTC. Translation gives CAWSVGGFQETQYF.